This T cell receptor beta chain was identified during a study of T cell responses to AZD1222 COVID-19 vaccine. Study-level results: Clonal diversity was possibly underestimated, and the donors were mostly white British, with more females. Once two AZD1222 doses were given, Spike-specific TCR breadth and depth went up. No repertoire was sampled before or during the peak T cell response, only after it.

On this clone: Its antigen remains unknown. Germline is not matched at one junction end, which may reflect a read error.

Second-dose intervals near 4 or 12 weeks were combined. CDR3 size: 11 residues. The germline V gene encodes CDR1 SGDLS and CDR2 YYNGEE. Clones were read by immunoSEQ multiplex PCR, and TCRdb kept only the in-frame ones, dropping some. The sample lists 150,000 or so clones; 92% were seen once. This clonotype originated in an adult who received the AZD1222 COVID-19 vaccine. The sample here was peripheral blood, taken 28 days after the second AZD1222 dose. V gene TRBV9 combines with J gene TRBJ2-7, with D maybe TRBD1 (6 bases). For the CDR3, the DNA is TGTGCCAGCAGCGTGGGGGACATACTCCACTTC. It codes for CASSVGDILHF.